A selection of T cell receptor beta chains follows, all from one sample in a study of glioma-infiltrating T cells after dendritic cell vaccination. Method: immunoSEQ multiplex PCR; TCRdb's copy keeps in-frame clones and lacks some. The data contain approximately 50,000 clones, over 75% of them singletons. Sequencing was performed on blood, taken after dendritic cell vaccination. The receptors originated from a human donor with glioblastoma. Each CDR3 is given with its conserved first and last residue. D genes are given only for firm matches. Size values are once, few and many counts, or a class for expanded clones, and some rows have none.

NA	TRBV7-6	NA	TRBJ1-5	16	CASSTGTTLRGQPQHF	TGTGCCAGCAGCACTGGGACAACCCTCCGGGGTCAGCCCCAGCATTTT
TRBD1	TRBV9	NA	TRBJ1-4	17	CASSASDRGVWERKLFF	TGTGCCAGCAGCGCATCGGACAGGGGAGTATGGGAGCGGAAACTGTTTTTT
TRBD2	TRBV30	NA	TRBJ2-1	15	CAWSGGSGALNEQFF	TGTGCCTGGAGCGGTGGTAGCGGGGCACTCAATGAGCAGTTCTTC
TRBD1	TRBV7-2	NA	TRBJ1-6	16	CASSLAPGQGDSPLHF	TGTGCCAGCAGCTTAGCGCCGGGACAGGGTGATTCACCCCTCCACTTT
TRBD2	TRBV25-1	NA	TRBJ2-1	11	CASSEGGEQFF	TGTGCCAGCAGTGAGGGGGGGGAGCAGTTCTTC
TRBD1	TRBV2	NA	TRBJ1-3	14	CASKPGQGGNTIYF	TGTGCCAGCAAACCAGGACAGGGAGGAAACACCATATATTTT
TRBD2	TRBV12-5	once	TRBJ2-2	19	CASGLVVPGLGKRTGELFF	TGTGCTAGTGGTTTGGTAGTCCCCGGACTAGGTAAACGAACCGGGGAGCTGTTTTTT
NA	TRBV7-2	few	TRBJ2-3	15	CASSLVSSAADTQYF	TGTGCCAGCAGCTTAGTCTCTAGTGCCGCCGATACGCAGTATTTT
NA	TRBV6-5	NA	TRBJ2-2	12	CASTAGTGELFF	TGTGCCAGCACCGCGGGGACCGGGGAGCTGTTTTTT
NA	TRBV7-2	NA	TRBJ2-7	14	CASSKRSTRSDLYF	TGTGCCAGCAGCAAACGATCAACTAGAAGTGATCTGTACTTC
TRBD1	TRBV5-4	NA	TRBJ1-2	15	CASSFRQGVSYGYTF	TGTGCCAGCAGCTTCCGGCAGGGGGTATCCTATGGCTACACCTTC
NA	TRBV11-3	NA	TRBJ2-3	13	CASSNSLGPTQYF	TGTGCCAGCAGCAATTCACTTGGGCCTACGCAGTATTTT
TRBD2	TRBV7-2	NA	TRBJ2-5	15	CASSLGPSGRETQYF	TGTGCCAGCAGCTTAGGGCCTAGCGGGCGGGAGACCCAGTACTTC
NA	TRBV7-2	NA	TRBJ2-5	15	CASSSGGYSQETQYF	TGTGCCAGCAGCTCAGGTGGTTACAGCCAAGAGACCCAGTACTTC
TRBD2	TRBV4-1	NA	TRBJ2-1	17	CASSQRLAGGQGHEQFF	TGCGCCAGCAGCCAACGACTAGCGGGGGGGCAGGGCCATGAGCAGTTCTTC
NA	TRBV15	NA	TRBJ2-1	16	CATAGEEVHSYNEQFF	TGTGCCACCGCTGGGGAGGAGGTTCACTCCTACAATGAGCAGTTCTTC
TRBD1	TRBV5-6	once	TRBJ1-2	14	CASSLTGGIYGYTF	TGTGCCAGCAGCTTGACAGGGGGCATCTATGGCTACACCTTC
NA	TRBV7-9	once	TRBJ1-5	13	CASSHRVEQPQHF	TGTGCCAGCAGCCACAGGGTTGAGCAGCCCCAGCATTTT
NA	TRBV7-9	NA	TRBJ2-3	15	CASSPLGGGADTQYF	TGTGCCAGCAGCCCATTAGGCGGAGGGGCAGATACGCAGTATTTT
NA	TRBV11-2	once	TRBJ2-3	15	CASSLVGERTDTQYF	TGTGCCAGCAGCTTAGTCGGTGAGCGGACAGATACGCAGTATTTT
NA	TRBV28	NA	TRBJ1-6	15	CASSLTPGGHSPLHF	TGTGCCAGCAGTTTAACCCCGGGGGGCCATTCACCCCTCCACTTT
TRBD1	TRBV7-2	NA	TRBJ2-7	15	CASSFAGQGSYEQYF	TGTGCCAGCAGCTTTGCCGGACAGGGCTCATACGAGCAGTACTTC
NA	TRBV7-8	NA	TRBJ1-6	17	CASSRNRERRLGSPLHF	TGTGCCAGCAGCAGAAACAGGGAAAGGCGATTGGGTTCACCCCTCCACTTT
TRBD2	TRBV19	NA	TRBJ2-1	11	CASSGLAEQFF	TGTGCCAGTAGTGGACTAGCTGAGCAGTTCTTC
NA	TRBV28	NA	TRBJ2-2	17	CASRPPTDRELTGELFF	TGTGCCAGCAGGCCTCCAACGGACAGAGAACTCACCGGGGAGCTGTTTTTT
NA	TRBV7-6	NA	TRBJ1-4	14	CASSFTAGREKLFF	TGTGCCAGCAGCTTTACAGCCGGCAGGGAAAAACTGTTTTTT
NA	TRBV9	NA	TRBJ1-6	15	CASSPGQGGSSPLHF	TGTGCCAGCAGCCCGGGCCAGGGAGGGAGTTCACCCCTCCACTTT
NA	TRBV7-2	NA	TRBJ2-5	12	CASSLAQETQYF	TGTGCCAGCAGCTTAGCGCAGGAGACCCAGTACTTC
NA	TRBV29-1	NA	TRBJ1-2	12	CSVRVREYGYTF	TGCAGCGTTCGCGTACGGGAATATGGCTACACCTTC
TRBD1	TRBV4-3	NA	TRBJ1-4	14	CASSHRQGGEKLFF	TGCGCCAGCAGCCACCGACAGGGTGGTGAAAAACTGTTTTTT
NA	TRBV4-1	once	TRBJ1-3	16	CASSQGGSSSGNTIYF	TGCGCCAGCAGCCAGGGGGGAAGTAGCTCTGGAAACACCATATATTTT
TRBD1	TRBV28	NA	TRBJ1-3	16	CASSTMTGGTGNTIYF	TGTGCCAGCAGTACTATGACAGGGGGCACTGGAAACACCATATATTTT
TRBD1	TRBV5-1	NA	TRBJ1-2	16	CASSSQGGQWGYGYTF	TGCGCCAGCAGCTCCCAGGGGGGACAGTGGGGCTATGGCTACACCTTC
NA	TRBV30	NA	TRBJ2-2	15	CAWSRGGGYTGELFF	TGTGCCTGGAGCCGGGGAGGGGGGTACACCGGGGAGCTGTTTTTT
TRBD2	TRBV9	NA	TRBJ2-5	14	CASSPAGGKETQYF	TGTGCCAGCAGTCCGGCGGGGGGCAAAGAGACCCAGTACTTC
NA	TRBV19	NA	TRBJ2-7	14	CASSISAAAYEQYF	TGTGCCAGTAGTATCTCTGCGGCAGCCTACGAGCAGTACTTC
NA	TRBV2	NA	TRBJ1-6	13	CASLFERTSPLHF	TGTGCCAGCCTTTTTGAGCGAACCTCACCCCTCCACTTT
NA	TRBV5-6	NA	TRBJ1-5	14	CASSSRRVSQPQHF	TGTGCCAGCAGCTCGCGCAGGGTTTCTCAGCCCCAGCATTTT
TRBD1	TRBV4-1	NA	TRBJ2-1	15	CASSQGDRGGDEQFF	TGCGCCAGCAGCCAGGGGGACAGGGGGGGCGATGAGCAGTTCTTC
NA	TRBV2	NA	TRBJ2-1	11	CASSSLNEQFF	TGTGCCAGCAGTTCCCTGAATGAGCAGTTCTTC
NA	TRBV27	few	TRBJ1-6	17	CASSAQPGYPYNSPLHF	TGTGCCAGCAGTGCCCAACCGGGATATCCCTATAATTCACCCCTCCACTTT
NA	TRBV7-6	NA	TRBJ1-1	13	CASSLQGRTEAFF	TGTGCCAGCAGCCTACAGGGACGTACTGAAGCTTTCTTT
NA	TRBV21-1	NA	TRBJ1-1	14	CASISSRMNTEAFF	TGTGCCAGCATCAGTAGCCGGATGAACACTGAAGCTTTCTTT
TRBD1	TRBV5-5	NA	TRBJ2-2	15	CASSLGQGNTGELFF	TGTGCCAGCAGCTTGGGACAGGGAAACACCGGGGAGCTGTTTTTT
TRBD2	TRBV2	NA	TRBJ2-5	14	CASSEALQRGGKHF	TGTGCCAGCAGTGAAGCGCTTCAGCGGGGGGGCAAGCACTTC
NA	TRBV25-1	NA	TRBJ2-5	15	CASSESRVSVETQYF	TGTGCCAGCAGTGAATCACGGGTCTCGGTAGAGACCCAGTACTTC
TRBD1	TRBV5-6	NA	TRBJ1-5	14	CASSPGTGERPQHF	TGTGCCAGCAGTCCCGGGACAGGGGAGCGGCCCCAGCATTTT
NA	TRBV19	NA	TRBJ1-5	13	CASSFGPYQPQHF	TGTGCCAGTAGTTTTGGCCCATATCAGCCCCAGCATTTT
TRBD1	TRBV11-1	NA	TRBJ2-5	14	CASSWDRSQETQYF	TGTGCCAGCAGCTGGGACAGGAGCCAAGAGACCCAGTACTTC
TRBD1	TRBV6-5	few	TRBJ2-3	15	CASSYSGGYTDTQYF	TGTGCCAGCAGTTACTCAGGGGGCTATACAGATACGCAGTATTTT
TRBD2	TRBV6-5	NA	TRBJ2-5	16	CASSYGAAGGPKTQYF	TGTGCCAGCAGTTACGGCGCAGCGGGGGGCCCAAAGACCCAGTACTTC
TRBD1	TRBV6-1	NA	TRBJ2-5	13	CASRGQGAETQYF	TGTGCCAGCAGAGGACAGGGGGCGGAGACCCAGTACTTC
TRBD1	TRBV27	few	TRBJ2-7	15	CASSFSGTGSYEQYF	TGTGCCAGCAGCTTCTCCGGGACAGGGTCCTACGAGCAGTACTTC
NA	TRBV9	NA	TRBJ2-7	15	CASSGGGGHSYEQYF	TGTGCCAGCAGCGGAGGGGGGGGACACTCCTACGAGCAGTACTTC
TRBD2	TRBV4-1	NA	TRBJ2-3	16	CASSQGNSGGTDTQYF	TGCGCCAGCAGCCAAGGTAATAGCGGGGGGACAGATACGCAGTATTTT